Shown below are 32 T cell receptor beta chains from a single sample sequenced in a study of spatial heterogeneity in lung cancer. Antigen specificity for these receptors is unknown. Findings and caveats of the study: Tumor mutation counts were tracked by expanded intratumoral alpha and beta TCR counts.

TCRdb itself ran the 5' RACE reads through MiXCR, one entry per CDR3 protein. The sample consists of fewer than 11,000 distinct CDR3 sequences, approximately 12% of them appearing once. The time point here: sample taken at primary tumor resection. The input for sequencing was lung tumor tissue, taken at surgery. The source is a male donor with early-stage non-small cell lung cancer.

This clonotype was seen repeatedly, ten times or more. This beta chain slipped into a library made for alpha chains as a stray read, so its size is not meaningful. The rearrangement uses TRBV5-1 and TRBJ1-3; D gene uncertain. Deletions cut 3 bases from V and 0 bases from J, with 16 bases between. The CDR3 runs to 17 residues. CDR1 SGHRS and CDR2 YFSETQ come from the germline V gene. In DNA, the CDR3 is TGCGCCAGCAGCTGGGGTCCCGGTTCAGTCTCTGGAAACACCATATATTTT. Translation gives CASSWGPGSVSGNTIYF.

This clonotype was seen repeatedly, ten times or more. The size of this beta chain means little, since it is a stray read in a library made for alpha chains. The chain is built from TRBV7-9 and TRBJ2-7; no reliable D call. The CDR3 covers 12 residues. V lost 5 bases to trimming and J lost 7 bases, with 12 bases between them. Germline lookup yields CDR1 SEHNR and CDR2 FQNEAQ (reference sequence). The CDR3 bases are TGTGCCAGCAGCCGCCTAGGAGAAGAGCAGTACTTC. The encoded protein is CASSRLGEEQYF.

This clonotype came up many times. A library made for alpha chains picked up this beta chain off target, so its size means little. The J gene is TRBJ1-2, the V gene TRBV5-1; 9 bases are a match to TRBD1. CDR1 and CDR2 (germline): SGHRS, YFSETQ. Trimming cost V 0 bases and J 2 bases; bases outside gene matches: 2. This CDR3 contains 15 residues. The CDR3 bases are TGCGCCAGCAGCTTGGATGGGACAGGGAACTATGGCTACACCTTC. This gives the protein CASSLDGTGNYGYTF. Drawing the rest from reference TRBV5-1 and TRBJ1-2, the complete variable domain is KAGVTQTPRYLIKTRGQQVTLSCSPISGHRSVSWYQQTPGQGLQFLFEYFSETQRNKGNFPGRFSGRQFSNSRSEMNVSTLELGDSALYLCASSLDGTGNYGYTFGSGTRLTVV.

This clonotype was seen many times. This beta chain was picked up by a library intended for alpha chains and is off target, so its count carries little meaning. This chain uses TRBV10-3 with TRBJ2-1; TRBD1 matches 10 bases. The CDR3 spans 14 residues. Trimming at V came to 8 bases and at J to 8 bases, leaving 9 bases not matched to a gene. Germline V lookup: CDR1 ENHRY, CDR2 SYGVKD. The CDR3 DNA is TGTGCCATCGGCGGACAGGGGGGACTCGATGAGCAGTTCTTC. Amino acid sequence: CAIGGQGGLDEQFF.

In this sample, this clonotype is medium-sized. Since the library was made to target alpha chains, this beta chain is a stray read and its abundance is not meaningful. V is TRBV6-2 or TRBV6-3 and J is TRBJ2-3, with a possible D match to TRBD1 (5 bases). The V end was cut by 2 bases, the J end by 0 bases, with 9 bases between. Germline V gives CDR1 MNHEY, CDR2 SVGEGT. The CDR3 is made up of 15 amino acids. CDR3 DNA sequence: TGTGCCAGCAGTTACGGACACTCGAGCACAGATACGCAGTATTTT. Amino acids: CASSYGHSSTDTQYF.

This clonotype was counted many times. The size of this beta chain means little, since it is a stray read in a library made for alpha chains. The rearrangement uses TRBV20-1 and TRBJ2-7; 8 positions match TRBD2. Germline CDR1 DFQATT, CDR2 SNEGSKA (reference sequence). J gave up 0 bases and V 1 base, and 5 bases lay outside the gene matches. CDR3 length equals 15 residues. CDR3 sequence (DNA): TGCAGTGCTAGAGGTACCCTAGCGGGCTCCTACGAGCAGTACTTC. It is translated as CSARGTLAGSYEQYF.

This clonotype appeared many times. With the library built for alpha chains, this beta chain is off target and its frequency is not meaningful. The chain combines TRBV5-6 with TRBJ2-7, with D unresolved. The germline V gene has CDR1 SGHDT and CDR2 YYEEEE. This CDR3 spans 14 amino acids. V gave up 2 bases and J gave up 1 base, with 10 bases separating them. CDR3 loop: CASSLGPGSYEQYF. The CDR3 region has the DNA TGTGCCAGCAGCTTAGGTCCTGGGTCCTACGAGCAGTACTTC.

This clonotype was found many times. For a library built for alpha chains, this beta chain is a stray read; little rests on its size. J is TRBJ1-2 and V is TRBV10-3; a weak D match, TRBD1 (6 bases). Germline V lookup: CDR1 ENHRY, CDR2 SYGVKD. V lost 2 bases and J 3 bases, leaving 10 bases between the germline ends. This CDR3 has 14 residues. The CDR3 nucleotides are TGTGCCATCAGTGAGAGGGGGGTTGACTATGGCTACACCTTC. It codes for CAISERGVDYGYTF.

Turning to this clonotype: Being off target in a library aimed at alpha chains, this beta chain has a size of little meaning. The J gene is TRBJ2-5, the V gene TRBV3-1; D possibly uses TRBD1 or TRBD2 (5 bases each). The CDR3 length is 15 residues. Germline CDR1 reads LGHDT; CDR2 reads YNNKEL (reference sequence). V lost 0 bases, J lost 7 bases, and 15 bases lay in between. The CDR3 protein is CASSQDLGDGGTQYF. In nucleotides, the CDR3 is TGTGCCAGCAGCCAAGATTTGGGGGATGGCGGGACCCAGTACTTC.

At least ten counts were recorded for this clonotype. This beta chain was picked up by a library intended for alpha chains and is off target, so its count carries little meaning. This chain joins TRBV9 and TRBJ1-2, with D perhaps matching TRBD1 (6 bases). Trimming took off 3 bases at V and 5 bases at J, with 14 bases between the two ends. The CDR3 runs 14 residues. The germline CDR1 and CDR2 sequences are SGDLS and YYNGEE. As DNA, the CDR3 is TGTGCCAGCAGCGCATCGGACAGCGAATATGGCTACACCTTC. Translating it yields CASSASDSEYGYTF.

This clonotype showed up many times. As an off-target read in a library built for alpha chains, this beta chain has a frequency of little significance. The chain employs TRBV15 and TRBJ2-1, with 7 nucleotides matching TRBD1. Germline V gene lookup returns CDR1 LNHNV and CDR2 YYDKDF (reference sequence). This CDR3 is built from 14 residues. J gave up 1 base and V 5 bases, and 2 bases lay outside the gene matches. For the CDR3, the DNA is TGTGCCACCAGCTCAGGGGGATCCTACAATGAGCAGTTCTTC. It translates to CATSSGGSYNEQFF.

By share of the sample, this clonotype is medium-sized. Little can be read into the size of this beta chain, an off-target read in a library designed for alpha chains. The V call is TRBV27, the J call TRBJ2-7; 7 positions agree with TRBD1. With 8 bases clipped from V and 0 bases from J, the junction kept 7 bases outside the gene matches. The CDR3 has 14 amino acids. Germline CDR1 MNHEY, CDR2 SMNVEV (reference sequence). The DNA for the CDR3 is TGTGCCAGCCTTCGGGACAGTTACTCCTACGAGCAGTACTTC. Translating it yields CASLRDSYSYEQYF.

This clonotype was observed at least ten times. Little can be read into the size of this beta chain, an off-target read in a library designed for alpha chains. This chain connects TRBV5-1 to TRBJ2-7; 9 nucleotides align to TRBD2. The CDR3 runs 16 residues. With V trimmed by 0 bases and J by 1 base, 5 bases remained unmatched. The V gene's germline CDR1 is SGHRS and CDR2 YFSETQ. DNA of the CDR3: TGCGCCAGCAGCTTGGCCCCTAGCGGGGCTTCCTACGAGCAGTACTTC. Translating it yields CASSLAPSGASYEQYF. The full variable domain, completed using reference TRBV5-1 and TRBJ2-7, is KAGVTQTPRYLIKTRGQQVTLSCSPISGHRSVSWYQQTPGQGLQFLFEYFSETQRNKGNFPGRFSGRQFSNSRSEMNVSTLELGDSALYLCASSLAPSGASYEQYFGPGTRLTVT.

This clonotype was detected many times. In a library made to pick up alpha chains, this beta chain is a stray read with a size that means little. This chain joins TRBV20-1 and TRBJ2-5, with 7 bases that match TRBD2. The germline V gene encodes CDR1 DFQATT and CDR2 SNEGSKA (reference sequence). The CDR3 is made up of 16 amino acids. V shed 0 bases, J shed 2 bases, and the junction held 9 bases outside the gene matches. In DNA, the CDR3 is TGCAGTGCTAGAGATTTAGGTTCTAGCGGACAAGAGACCCAGTACTTC. It translates to CSARDLGSSGQETQYF.

A remark on this clonotype: The library was prepared for alpha chains; this beta chain is a stray read, so its frequency means little. The rearrangement uses TRBV29-1 and TRBJ1-6, with 8 bases that match TRBD1. Germline CDR1 is SQVTM and CDR2 is ANQGSEA. Trimming removed 4 bases from V and 6 bases from J; junction bases left unmatched: 2. CDR3 length: 13 residues. This CDR3 reads CSVAQGANSPLHF. CDR3 in DNA: TGCAGCGTTGCCCAGGGGGCTAATTCACCCCTCCACTTT.

This clonotype was seen repeatedly, ten times or more. This beta chain turned up in a library designed for alpha chains; as an off-target read, its abundance says little. The rearrangement uses TRBV28 and TRBJ2-5; D uncertain. V lost 6 bases, J lost 1 base, and 15 bases lay in between. CDR1 and CDR2 from the germline V gene are MDHEN and SYDVKM. The CDR3 is made up of 15 amino acids. The CDR3: CASRPRLEAQETQYF. CDR3 nucleotides: TGTGCCAGCAGACCCCGCCTTGAGGCCCAAGAGACCCAGTACTTC. Together with reference TRBV28 and TRBJ2-5, the CDR3 gives the full variable domain: DVKVTQSSRYLVKRTGEKVFLECVQDMDHENMFWYRQDPGLGLRLIYFSYDVKMKEKGDIPEGYSVSREKKERFSLILESASTNQTSMYLCASRPRLEAQETQYFGPGTRLLVL.

A word on this clonotype: Because this beta chain is a stray read in a library intended to capture alpha chains, its abundance should not be given much weight. The genes are TRBV12-3 or TRBV12-4 and TRBJ1-2; 11 nucleotides align to TRBD1. J gave up 8 bases and V 7 bases, and 9 bases lay outside the gene matches. The length of the CDR3 is 14 residues. The CDR3 DNA reads TGTGCCAGCACCAAGGACAGGGGGCCTTTCGGCTACACCTTC. Amino acid sequence: CASTKDRGPFGYTF.

This clonotype was observed at least ten times. The germline gene is not matched at one end of the junction; a read error may be the cause. For a library built for alpha chains, this beta chain is a stray read; little rests on its size. V usage is TRBV12-3 or TRBV12-4 and J usage is TRBJ2-1; D is perhaps TRBD2 (6 bases). The CDR3 is 12 amino acids. As DNA, the CDR3 is TGTGCCAGCAGTTTAGCGAGTAGCGGCGATGTCTTC. Translation: CASSLASSGDVF.

This clonotype came up many times. As an off-target read in a library built for alpha chains, this beta chain has a frequency of little significance. This CDR3 reads CASSPRYSTTDTQYF. CDR3 nucleotide sequence: TGTGCCAGCAGCCCGAGATACTCCACCACTGATACGCAGTATTTT. V usage is TRBV7-6 and J usage is TRBJ2-3; D gene unclear. CDR3 size: 15 residues. Trimming left V 5 bases short and J 6 bases short, with 18 bases between. Germline CDR1 SGHVS, CDR2 FNYEAQ.

In its sample, this clonotype is medium-sized. This beta chain appears as a stray read in a library generated for alpha chains; its size is not informative. The genes are TRBV11-2 and TRBJ1-1; D is undetermined. The CDR3 sequence is 13 residues long. In germline, CDR1 is SGHAT, CDR2 FQNNGV. V gave up 1 base and J gave up 1 base, with 4 bases separating them. The CDR3 region is CASSLGANTEAFF. The CDR3 DNA reads TGTGCCAGCAGCTTAGGGGCGAACACTGAAGCTTTCTTT.

This clonotype was recorded many times. This beta chain came through as a stray read in a library set up for alpha chains, and its size says little. The CDR3 here is CATSERGDNEQFF. The CDR3 bases are TGTGCCACCAGTGAGCGGGGAGACAATGAGCAGTTCTTC. This chain links TRBV24-1 with TRBJ2-1; D possibly corresponds to TRBD2 (6 bases). Trimming pared 4 bases from V and 5 bases from J, leaving 8 bases between. CDR1 and CDR2 from the germline V gene are KGHDR and SFDVKD. CDR3 length: 13 residues.

This clonotype is deemed medium-sized. Because this beta chain is a stray read in a library intended to capture alpha chains, its abundance should not be given much weight. The gene calls are TRBV29-1 and TRBJ2-7; D is perhaps TRBD1 (7 bases). The CDR3 sequence is 12 residues long. The V end was cut by 7 bases, the J end by 1 base, with 11 bases between. CDR1 and CDR2 (germline): SQVTM, ANQGSEA. The CDR3 here is CSGRDSSYEQYF. CDR3 bases: TGCAGCGGGAGGGACAGTTCCTACGAGCAGTACTTC.

This clonotype was recorded many times. This beta chain turned up in a library designed for alpha chains; as an off-target read, its abundance says little. This chain uses TRBV6-1 with TRBJ1-1, with D unclear. Trimming pared 4 bases from V and 1 base from J, leaving 10 bases between. The CDR3 extends over 14 amino acids. In germline, CDR1 is MNHNS, CDR2 SASEGT. CDR3 sequence (DNA): TGTGCCAGCAGTGGTTGGAGGACGAACACTGAAGCTTTCTTT. Translating gives CASSGWRTNTEAFF.

By share, this clonotype ranks as medium-sized. Since the library was made to target alpha chains, this beta chain is a stray read and its abundance is not meaningful. V usage is TRBV15 and J usage is TRBJ1-1; the D gene is possibly TRBD1 (5 bases). Germline V CDR1 and CDR2: LNHNV, YYDKDF (reference sequence). The V gene lost 5 bases and the J gene lost 4 bases, with 14 bases spanning the gap. There are 14 residues in the CDR3. The CDR3 protein is CATSPPGGGTEAFF. In DNA, the CDR3 is TGTGCCACCAGCCCCCCCGGGGGGGGCACTGAAGCTTTCTTT.

About this clonotype: This beta chain represents an off-target read in a library built for alpha chains; its size is of limited meaning. This chain connects TRBV7-8 to TRBJ2-3; D is unresolved. Germline CDR1 is SGHVS and CDR2 is FQNEAQ. CDR3 length: 14 residues. The V end was cut by 4 bases, the J end by 2 bases, with 10 bases between. In DNA form, the CDR3 reads TGTGCCAGCAGCTCGTCTTACCCCACAGATACGCAGTATTTT. This codes for CASSSSYPTDTQYF.

Note on this clonotype: This beta chain appears as a stray read in a library generated for alpha chains; its size is not informative. V gene TRBV28 combines with J gene TRBJ2-1; the match to TRBD2 covers 13 bases. V lost 3 bases and J lost 8; bases outside the gene matches: 7. In germline, CDR1 is MDHEN, CDR2 SYDVKM. The CDR3 contains 16 residues. This chain's CDR3 is CASSFTSGRAPDEQFF. CDR3 DNA sequence: TGTGCCAGCAGTTTTACTAGCGGGAGGGCCCCGGATGAGCAGTTCTTC.

This clonotype was recorded many times. As an off-target read in a library built for alpha chains, this beta chain has a frequency of little significance. V usage is TRBV6-1 and J usage is TRBJ2-3; 9 nucleotides agree with TRBD1. The CDR3 runs to 15 residues. The trim removed 4 bases at V and 3 bases at J, leaving 5 bases unmatched. Germline V gene sequence: CDR1 MNHNS, CDR2 SASEGT. Written as DNA, the CDR3 is TGTGCCAGCAGTGGGATGACAGGGGGAACAGATACGCAGTATTTT. This codes for CASSGMTGGTDTQYF.

Many counts were recorded for this clonotype. The library was designed around alpha chains, so this beta chain is a stray read whose abundance carries little weight. The rearrangement joins TRBV30 to TRBJ1-1, with D unclear. The CDR3 has 12 residues. CDR1 is GTSNPN and CDR2 is SVGIG in the germline V gene (reference sequence). V lost 5 bases and J lost 0, with 7 bases in between. The CDR3 DNA reads TGTGCCTGGGAGAGGTTGAACACTGAAGCTTTCTTT. This codes for CAWERLNTEAFF.

This clonotype was observed at least ten times. In a library made to pick up alpha chains, this beta chain is a stray read with a size that means little. The chain carries TRBV28 and TRBJ2-1, with 10 bases that match TRBD2. In germline, CDR1 is MDHEN, CDR2 SYDVKM. V shed 8 bases, J shed 7 bases, and the junction held 8 bases outside the gene matches. The CDR3 runs to 14 residues. The CDR3 region is CASSNSGRLNEQFF. CDR3 nucleotide sequence: TGTGCCAGCTCCAATAGCGGGAGGCTTAATGAGCAGTTCTTC. The variable domain in full, completed from reference TRBV28 and TRBJ2-1, reads DVKVTQSSRYLVKRTGEKVFLECVQDMDHENMFWYRQDPGLGLRLIYFSYDVKMKEKGDIPEGYSVSREKKERFSLILESASTNQTSMYLCASSNSGRLNEQFFGPGTRLTVL.

This clonotype was detected many times. Being off target in a library aimed at alpha chains, this beta chain has a size of little meaning. The chain carries TRBV11-2 and TRBJ1-2; 12 nucleotides match TRBD1. The germline gives CDR1 SGHAT, CDR2 FQNNGV. Trimming at V came to 1 base and at J to 6 bases, leaving 6 bases not matched to a gene. The CDR3 is made up of 16 amino acids. In nucleotides, the CDR3 is TGTGCCAGCAGCTTAGCCGGGACAGGGGGCGCGAATGGCTACACCTTC. Translated: CASSLAGTGGANGYTF.

This clonotype was observed many times. The library was prepared for alpha chains; this beta chain is a stray read, so its frequency means little. The rearrangement links TRBV10-3 to TRBJ1-2; no reliable D call. CDR1 is ENHRY and CDR2 is SYGVKD in the germline V gene. This CDR3 is 13 amino acids long. The V end was cut by 3 bases, the J end by 8 bases, with 13 bases between. The CDR3 sequence is CAISDNWEGGYTF. DNA of the CDR3: TGTGCCATCAGTGATAATTGGGAAGGGGGCTACACCTTC.

This clonotype is labeled as medium-sized. This beta chain came through as a stray read in a library set up for alpha chains, and its size says little. The chain employs TRBV20-1 and TRBJ2-1; no clear D gene. This CDR3 has 16 amino acids. Germline loops: CDR1 DFQATT, CDR2 SNEGSKA (reference sequence). V dropped 1 base and J dropped 2 bases, with 15 bases sitting between them. In nucleotides, the CDR3 is TGCAGTGCTAGAGTGTATTACTCCCGAACCTACAATGAGCAGTTCTTC. It encodes CSARVYYSRTYNEQFF.